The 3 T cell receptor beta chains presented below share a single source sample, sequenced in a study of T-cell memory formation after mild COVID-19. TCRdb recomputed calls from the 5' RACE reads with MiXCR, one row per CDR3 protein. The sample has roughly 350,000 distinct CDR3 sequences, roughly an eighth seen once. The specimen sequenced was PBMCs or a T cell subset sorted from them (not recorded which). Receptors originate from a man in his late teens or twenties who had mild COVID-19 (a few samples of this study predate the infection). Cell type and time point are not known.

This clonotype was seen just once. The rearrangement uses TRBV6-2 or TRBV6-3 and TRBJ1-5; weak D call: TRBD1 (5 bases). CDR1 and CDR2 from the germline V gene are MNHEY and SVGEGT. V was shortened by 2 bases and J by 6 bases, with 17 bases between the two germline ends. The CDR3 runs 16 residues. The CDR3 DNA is TGTGCCAGCAGTTACCCTGGGGCAGGGTTCCCTCAGCCCCAGCATTTT. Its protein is CASSYPGAGFPQPQHF.

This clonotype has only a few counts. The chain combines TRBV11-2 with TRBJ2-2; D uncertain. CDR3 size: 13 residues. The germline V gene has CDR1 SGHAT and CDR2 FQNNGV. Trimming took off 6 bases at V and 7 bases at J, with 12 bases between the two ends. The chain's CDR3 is CASRPIVVGELFF. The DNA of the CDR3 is TGTGCCAGCAGACCCATAGTCGTCGGGGAGCTGTTTTTT.

CDR3 DNA: TGTGCCAGCACCCTGGGACTAGCGCCGTTCTTC. This encodes CASTLGLAPFF. The chain carries TRBV12-3 or TRBV12-4 and TRBJ2-1, with 10 bases identical to TRBD2. The CDR3 spans 11 residues. The J segment lost 15 bases and the V segment lost 7 bases, leaving 6 bases of the junction unmatched.